The following is a T cell receptor (beta chain) sequence with its context. Sequencing was performed with immunoSEQ multiplex PCR; in TCRdb, only in-frame clones are kept and a portion is missing. Among around 450,000 clones listed, nearly 90% were seen once. Noted treatment: roughly 19 received Ad26.COV2.S at low or high dose, single or two shots; roughly 5 received placebo; per-sample allocation not given. The samples date from day 63 after the first vaccine or placebo injection. Germline loops: CDR1 SNHLY, CDR2 FYNNEI. The CDR3 length is 14 residues. Losses at the gene ends were 8 bases for V and 2 bases for J; bases not matched to a gene: 3. The sample comes from a study of Ad26.COV2.S vaccination and SARS-CoV-2 variants.

The sequence derives from a person between 18 and 60 years old who received the Ad26.COV2.S COVID-19 vaccine or a placebo. The sample was peripheral blood, taken in a trial of Ad26.COV2.S vaccine versus placebo. The J gene is TRBJ2-3, the V gene TRBV2, with TRBD1 identical over 11 bases. CDR3 coding DNA: TGTGCCAGCGCGGGACAGGGGGTCACAGATACGCAGTATTTT. Translated, it gives CASAGQGVTDTQYF.